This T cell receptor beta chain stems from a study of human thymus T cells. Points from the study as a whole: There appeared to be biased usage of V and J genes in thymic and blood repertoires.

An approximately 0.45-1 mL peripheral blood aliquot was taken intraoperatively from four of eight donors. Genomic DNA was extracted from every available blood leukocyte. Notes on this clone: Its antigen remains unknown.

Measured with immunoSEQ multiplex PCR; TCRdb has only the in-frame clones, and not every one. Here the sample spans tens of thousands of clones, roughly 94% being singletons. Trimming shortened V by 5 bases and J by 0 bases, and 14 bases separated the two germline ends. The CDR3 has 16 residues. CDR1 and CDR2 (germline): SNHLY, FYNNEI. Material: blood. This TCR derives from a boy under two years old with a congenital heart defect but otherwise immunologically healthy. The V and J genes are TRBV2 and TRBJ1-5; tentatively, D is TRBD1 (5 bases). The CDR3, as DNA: TGTGCCAGCAGTTGGAGCCGGGGCTCTAGCAATCAGCCCCAGCATTTT. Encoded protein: CASSWSRGSSNQPQHF.